This entry lists 20 T cell receptor beta chains sequenced from one sample in a study of blood T cell repertoires in COVID-19. Clones were sequenced by immunoSEQ multiplex PCR, and TCRdb holds only the in-frame ones, with some missing. The table includes roughly 300,000 clones, 65% to 85% detected once. The specimen sequenced was peripheral blood. The receptor set was obtained from a human donor with COVID-19, enrolled during active disease. The donor label of this sample is uncertain.

The chain links TRBV7-8 to TRBJ1-6; the match to TRBD1 covers 10 bases. The V gene end was trimmed by 3 bases and the J gene end by 10 bases; junction bases not matched to a gene: 6. The CDR3 is 15 amino acids. Germline CDR1 reads SGHVS; CDR2 reads FQNEAQ. The CDR3 region is CASSFVGQGNSPLHF. DNA of the CDR3: TGTGCCAGCAGCTTCGTGGGACAGGGGAACTCACCCCTCCACTTT.

V and J are TRBV9 and TRBJ2-7; D might be TRBD1 (6 bases). The CDR3 runs to 15 residues. Germline loops: CDR1 SGDLS, CDR2 YYNGEE. V was clipped by 0 bases and J by 2 bases, with 12 bases between them. The CDR3 DNA sequence: TGTGCCAGCAGCGTAGACGGGACATCAACCTACGAGCAGTACTTC. It yields the protein CASSVDGTSTYEQYF.

The rearrangement joins TRBV6-5 to TRBJ2-7, with 7 bases fitting TRBD1. CDR1 and CDR2 from the germline V gene are MNHEY and SVGAGI. The trim removed 7 bases at V and 4 bases at J, leaving 13 bases unmatched. This CDR3 is built from 15 residues. The DNA of the CDR3 is TGTGCCAGCACCAAAAGGGCAGGGGGTGGGTACGAGCAGTACTTC. Translating gives CASTKRAGGGYEQYF.

This clone came up once. The chain carries TRBV29-1 and TRBJ1-1; 7 nucleotides line up with TRBD1. Germline V gene data show CDR1 as SQVTM and CDR2 as ANQGSEA. This CDR3 is built from 14 residues. Germline trimming cut 7 bases from V and 5 bases from J; bases unmatched to any gene: 13. The CDR3 spells CSAEGVRGETEAFF. For the CDR3, the DNA is TGCAGCGCCGAAGGGGTCAGGGGGGAGACTGAAGCTTTCTTT.

The chain is built from TRBV19 and TRBJ2-7; tentative D call: TRBD1 (6 bases). The CDR3 totals 12 residues. Looked up from germline, CDR1 is LNHDA and CDR2 is SQIVND (reference sequence). V was clipped by 6 bases and J by 4 bases, with 10 bases between them. The CDR3 DNA sequence: TGTGCCAGTAGAAAACAGGGTTACGAGCAGTACTTC. Its translation is CASRKQGYEQYF.

The chain combines TRBV19 with TRBJ1-5, with 10 nucleotides matching TRBD1. V lost 1 base to trimming and J lost 5 bases; unmatched junction nucleotides: 8. The CDR3 contains 17 residues. The V gene's germline CDR1 is LNHDA and CDR2 SQIVND (reference sequence). The CDR3 DNA follows: TGTGCCAGTAGTATAGTCATGGGACAGGGGATTCATCAGCCCCAGCATTTT. It codes for CASSIVMGQGIHQPQHF. The variable domain in full, completed from reference TRBV19 and TRBJ1-5, reads DGGITQSPKYLFRKEGQNVTLSCEQNLNHDAMYWYRQDPGQGLRLIYYSQIVNDFQKGDIAEGYSVSREKKESFPLTVTSAQKNPTAFYLCASSIVMGQGIHQPQHFGDGTRLSIL.

The chain carries TRBV11-2 and TRBJ1-2; D remains ambiguous. The V end was cut by 7 bases, the J end by 1 base, with 10 bases between. The CDR3 spans 13 residues. The germline V gene encodes CDR1 SGHAT and CDR2 FQNNGV. The CDR3 region is CASTREINYGYTF. CDR3 sequence (DNA): TGTGCCAGCACCCGGGAAATTAACTATGGCTACACCTTC. The variable domain in full, with the rest retrieved from reference TRBV11-2 and TRBJ1-2, is EAGVAQSPRYKIIEKRQSVAFWCNPISGHATLYWYQQILGQGPKLLIQFQNNGVVDDSQLPKDRFSAERLKGVDSTLKIQPAKLEDSAVYLCASTREINYGYTFGSGTRLTVV.

The genes are TRBV9 and TRBJ1-6; 7 positions match TRBD1. Germline V gene lookup returns CDR1 SGDLS and CDR2 YYNGEE. The J segment lost 5 bases and the V segment lost 3 bases, leaving 2 bases of the junction unmatched. This CDR3 has 14 amino acids. Here the CDR3 DNA reads TGTGCCAGCAGCGGGGGACAGCATAATTCACCCCTCCACTTT. Encoded protein: CASSGGQHNSPLHF.

The V gene is TRBV5-1, the J gene TRBJ1-4; 8 nucleotides align to TRBD1. CDR3 size: 15 residues. The germline CDR1 and CDR2 sequences are SGHRS and YFSETQ. V shed 4 bases and J 5 bases; nucleotides not matched to a gene: 7. DNA of the CDR3: TGCGCCAGCAGCGCCGGACAGGGAGGCAATGAAAAACTGTTTTTT. It translates to CASSAGQGGNEKLFF.

CDR3 sequence reads: CASSQTGDSSYNEQFF. The CDR3, as DNA: TGTGCCAGTAGTCAGACAGGGGATAGCTCCTACAATGAGCAGTTCTTC. J is TRBJ2-1 and V is TRBV19; the match to TRBD1 covers 8 bases. The germline V gene has CDR1 LNHDA and CDR2 SQIVND (reference sequence). This CDR3 is built from 16 residues. The junction had 6 bases not matched to a gene; V was cut back by 5 bases and J by 0 bases.

This clone was seen only once. This chain links TRBV28 with TRBJ2-7, with TRBD1 matching over 7 bases. The junction had 13 bases not matched to a gene; V was cut back by 8 bases and J by 6 bases. CDR3 length: 14 amino acids. Germline assignment: CDR1 MDHEN and CDR2 SYDVKM. CDR3 amino acids: CASGRQGLNFEQYF. For the CDR3, the DNA is TGTGCCAGCGGAAGACAGGGCCTGAATTTCGAGCAGTACTTC.

The chain is built from TRBV5-6 and TRBJ1-1, with a weak D call TRBD1 (6 bases). Between the trimmed V and J ends, which lost 4 bases and 3 bases, there was a span of 16 bases. There are 15 residues in the CDR3. Germline-derived CDR1 and CDR2 are SGHDT and YYEEEE. The CDR3 loop reads CASSPRMDSYTEAFF. Written as DNA, the CDR3 is TGTGCCAGCAGCCCCCGGATGGACAGCTACACTGAAGCTTTCTTT. Full variable domain (outside the CDR3, taken from reference TRBV5-6 and TRBJ1-1): DAGVTQSPTHLIKTRGQQVTLRCSPKSGHDTVSWYQQALGQGPQFIFQYYEEEERQRGNFPDRFSGHQFPNYSSELNVNALLLGDSALYLCASSPRMDSYTEAFFGQGTRLTVV.

The CDR3 DNA reads as TGTGCCAGCAGCTCCCTTCCCGGGATTGGCGCAGATACGCAGTATTTT. As protein: CASSSLPGIGADTQYF. The rearrangement joins TRBV7-9 to TRBJ2-3; tentative D call: TRBD2 (5 bases). Germline assignment: CDR1 SEHNR and CDR2 FQNEAQ (reference sequence). Trimming took 4 bases from V and 4 from J, leaving 18 bases between them. This CDR3 has 16 residues. The full variable domain, in which reference TRBV7-9 and TRBJ2-3 provide the parts outside the CDR3, is DTGVSQNPRHKITKRGQNVTFRCDPISEHNRLYWYRQTLGQGPEFLTYFQNEAQLEKSRLLSDRFSAERPKGSFSTLEIQRTEQGDSAMYLCASSSLPGIGADTQYFGPGTRLTVL.

The chain employs TRBV9 and TRBJ2-7; 7 positions agree with TRBD1. The junction had 7 bases not matched to a gene; V was cut back by 0 bases and J by 1 base. This CDR3 contains 16 residues. Germline V gene sequence: CDR1 SGDLS, CDR2 YYNGEE. CDR3 sequence: CASSVAPTGNSYEQYF. CDR3 nucleotide sequence: TGTGCCAGCAGCGTAGCTCCGACAGGGAATTCCTACGAGCAGTACTTC.

V is TRBV28 and J is TRBJ1-5; no clear D gene. This CDR3 has 12 residues. In germline, CDR1 is MDHEN, CDR2 SYDVKM. Deletions cut 11 bases from V and 2 bases from J, with 10 bases between. CDR3: CASQAGNQPQHF. The CDR3 nucleotides are TGTGCCTCCCAGGCAGGCAATCAGCCCCAGCATTTT.

The rearrangement joins TRBV9 to TRBJ2-7, with 8 bases fitting TRBD1. Germline CDR1 and CDR2: SGDLS and YYNGEE. Trimming removed 1 base from V and 4 bases from J; junction bases left unmatched: 7. The CDR3 sequence is 15 residues long. For the CDR3, the DNA is TGTGCCAGCAGCGTATCCGGGACAGGAATTTACGAGCAGTACTTC. It translates to CASSVSGTGIYEQYF.

This clone occurred a few times. The chain employs TRBV5-1 and TRBJ2-1; 12 bases fit TRBD2. Germline CDR1 is SGHRS and CDR2 is YFSETQ. With 5 bases clipped from V and 9 bases from J, the junction kept 9 bases outside the gene matches. CDR3 size: 15 residues. CDR3 region: CASRTTSGSHGEQFF. DNA for the CDR3: TGCGCCAGCAGGACGACTAGCGGGAGTCATGGTGAGCAGTTCTTC.

The rearrangement links TRBV6-5 to TRBJ1-5, with unresolved D. The germline V gene encodes CDR1 MNHEY and CDR2 SVGAGI. CDR3 size: 15 residues. Trimming pared 6 bases from V and 0 bases from J, leaving 12 bases between. The CDR3 bases are TGTGCCAGCAGGGCGGCACCATATAGCAATCAGCCCCAGCATTTT. Protein: CASRAAPYSNQPQHF.

This clone was observed once. V and J are TRBV5-5 and TRBJ1-6; weak D call: TRBD1 (5 bases). CDR1 and CDR2 from the germline V gene are SGHKS and YYEKEE (reference sequence). V gave up 1 base and J gave up 6 bases, with 11 bases separating them. This CDR3 is 15 amino acids long. CDR3 protein: CASSLSQGSNSPLHF. CDR3 coding DNA: TGTGCCAGCAGCTTGAGCCAGGGTTCTAATTCACCCCTCCACTTT.

The chain combines TRBV9 with TRBJ1-1; D is undetermined. Germline CDR1 SGDLS, CDR2 YYNGEE. The V and J ends lost 2 bases and 1 base respectively, with 9 bases between them. The CDR3 spans 14 residues. This CDR3 is CASSVTYGNTEAFF. CDR3 coding DNA: TGTGCCAGCAGCGTCACTTACGGGAACACTGAAGCTTTCTTT.